Described below is a single T cell receptor (beta chain) sequence and its context. This clone was counted a single time. Its antigen is not yet known. There are no base qualities to consult, and no much larger clone falls within one base. Genomic DNA was extracted from sorted cells for sequencing of the TCRbeta CDR3 region. The immunoSEQ Assay was used to sequence the TCRbeta CDR3 regions. TCRdb holds this immuneACCESS table with in-frame rearrangements only. Some clones are missing; in checked studies, unresolved V genes explain under half, and the rest has no known cause. This sample holds over 65,000 clones; around 83% were observed only once. Jointly, the top ten make up 5.5% to 7.5% of the sample. The trial excluded patients who had a history of autoimmune disease or were on systemic immunosuppression. Peripheral blood for TCR sequencing was collected from all dose cohorts at baseline, on cycle 4 day 1, and on cycle 7 day 1. The samples were taken from a phase I, first-in-human, multicenter, open-label dose-escalation trial of ivuxolimab. Adults with locally advanced or metastatic melanoma, renal cell carcinoma, hepatocellular carcinoma or head and neck squamous cell carcinoma were enrolled in the trial. Before TCR sequencing, CD4+ T cells and CD8+ T cells from peripheral blood were sorted into separate populations.

Reading the germline V gene gives CDR1 SNHLY and CDR2 FYNNEI. Measured from the cysteine to the phenylalanine, the CDR3 is 13 residues long. Just the 39-base CDR3 DNA is kept, in frame starting at base 1. V sheds 9 bases and J sheds 0 bases, leaving 9 bases between their ends. The data originate from a study of OX40 agonist ivuxolimab in advanced cancers. Context from the whole study: Ivuxolimab, which targeted the costimulatory receptor OX40 (CD134), was an agonistic, fully human IgG2 monoclonal antibody. Intravenous ivuxolimab was administered to patients every 2 weeks at six dose levels: 0.01, 0.1, 0.3, 1.5, 3 and 10 mg/kg. Among the roughly 52 dose-escalation patients, around 19 had hepatocellular carcinoma, 15 or so melanoma, 9 renal cell carcinoma and 9 head and neck cancer. In the dose-escalation cohort, roughly four fifths of patients were male, and the mean age was approximately 60 years, with a range of about 20 to 79. Prior anti-PD-1, anti-PD-L1 or anti-CTLA-4 therapy was permitted, and checkpoint inhibitors had been received by less than 45% of dose-escalation patients. Partial responses occurred in three dose-escalation patients, of whom one had hepatocellular carcinoma and two had cutaneous melanoma. Peripheral TCRbeta sequencing aimed to test whether ivuxolimab altered TCR sequence diversity and caused clonal T-cell expansion. The paper describes the monotherapy dose-escalation part (N ≈ 52 patients) of the phase I trial of ivuxolimab.

Study-wide findings and limitations: Low levels of normalized T-cell clonal expansion were also seen in some patients who did not respond. The antigen specificity of the peripheral T cells that underwent clonal expansion was not determined. At doses of 0.1 to 3.0 mg/kg, clonal expansion of both CD4+ and CD8+ blood T cells was observed from baseline to week 6. In the 0.1-3.0 mg/kg groups, partial responders had among the lowest normalized peripheral clonal expansion, particularly in CD8+ T cells. After ivuxolimab, expanded clones were on average more numerous among CD8+ T cells than among CD4+ T cells.

The chain is assembled from TRBV2 and TRBJ1-5; the D segment could be TRBD1, given 6 matching bases. The input for sequencing was CD4+ or CD8+ T cells sorted from blood, taken in a trial of the OX40 agonist ivuxolimab. The sequence came from an adult with an advanced solid tumor such as melanoma, head and neck, liver or kidney cancer. The CDR3 loop reads CASRGNSNQPQHF. The base sequence is TGTGCCAGTAGGGGGAATAGCAATCAGCCCCAGCATTTT.